Sequencing of this TCR beta chain was carried out in a study of cytomegalovirus exposure and HLA in healthy donors. PCR primers comprised 60 Vbeta and 13 Jbeta primers. Method: immunoSEQ multiplex PCR; TCRdb's copy keeps in-frame clones and lacks some. In the table there are around 120,000 clones, about three quarters of which are singletons. This clone turned up a few times. Germline assignment: CDR1 LGHNA and CDR2 YSLEER. Trimming took 6 bases from V and 4 from J, leaving 12 bases between them. The CDR3 runs 13 residues. This sequence joins TRBV4-3 and TRBJ1-2; unclear D gene. Sequenced sample: PBMCs. The source is a middle-aged woman in good health and CMV-seropositive. CDR3 amino acids: CASSSADIYGYTF. In DNA, the CDR3 is TGCGCCAGCAGTTCCGCAGACATCTATGGCTACACCTTC.